The 10 T cell receptor beta chains below all came from one sample that was sequenced in a study of OX40 agonist ivuxolimab in advanced cancers. Method: immunoSEQ multiplex PCR; TCRdb's copy keeps in-frame clones and lacks some. The sample lists 21,000 or so clones, 85% to 90% occurring once. The specimen was CD4+ or CD8+ T cells sorted from blood, collected in a trial of the OX40 agonist ivuxolimab. These TCRs come from an adult with an advanced solid tumor such as melanoma, head and neck, liver or kidney cancer.

This chain joins TRBV12-5 and TRBJ1-1, with a tentative D call TRBD1 (6 bases). Germline V gene lookup returns CDR1 LGHNT and CDR2 FRNRAP. The V gene lost 3 bases and the J gene lost 7 bases, with 18 bases spanning the gap. CDR3 length: 15 amino acids. The CDR3 spells CASGLGGGSNGEAFF. In DNA form, the CDR3 reads TGTGCTAGTGGTTTAGGGGGGGGATCGAACGGTGAAGCTTTCTTT.

The sample holds one count of this clone. The V gene is TRBV2, the J gene TRBJ2-1; 10 bases line up with TRBD1. There are 16 residues in the CDR3. V lost 4 bases to trimming and J lost 7 bases; unmatched junction nucleotides: 10. Germline V gene sequence: CDR1 SNHLY, CDR2 FYNNEI. In DNA form, the CDR3 reads TGTGCCAGCAGTGGGGTCGGGACAGGGGTGGGGAATGAGCAGTTCTTC. This gives the protein CASSGVGTGVGNEQFF.

The chain carries TRBV7-9 and TRBJ1-5, with 9 nucleotides matching TRBD1. CDR1 and CDR2 from the germline V gene are SEHNR and FQNEAQ (reference sequence). This CDR3 region has 16 residues. Trimming at V came to 5 bases and at J to 4 bases, leaving 9 bases not matched to a gene. CDR3 amino acids: CASSPSGTGWNQPQHF. In DNA form, the CDR3 reads TGTGCCAGCAGCCCCTCGGGGACAGGGTGGAATCAGCCCCAGCATTTT.

The chain employs TRBV7-6 and TRBJ2-1; D uncertain. With 5 bases removed from V and 6 bases from J, the gap between germline ends came to 11 bases. This CDR3 has 13 residues. CDR1 is SGHVS and CDR2 is FNYEAQ in the germline V gene. The CDR3 sequence is CASSGVGFNEQFF. The CDR3 DNA sequence: TGTGCCAGCAGCGGGGTCGGTTTCAATGAGCAGTTCTTC.

V gene TRBV10-2 combines with J gene TRBJ1-4, with 7 bases aligning to TRBD1. This CDR3 is built from 12 residues. Germline V lookup: CDR1 WSHSY, CDR2 SAAADI. V gave up 10 bases and J gave up 6 bases; unmatched junction bases: 5. CDR3: CATTGEDEKLFF. The CDR3 DNA reads as TGCGCCACTACAGGGGAGGATGAAAAACTGTTTTTT.

This clone is a singleton in its sample. V usage is TRBV19 and J usage is TRBJ2-2; D call uncertain. Per the germline V gene, CDR1 is LNHDA and CDR2 is SQIVND (reference sequence). The V and J ends lost 6 bases and 6 bases respectively, with 11 bases between them. There are 13 residues in the CDR3. The CDR3 protein is CASRGRIPGELFF. CDR3 DNA sequence: TGTGCCAGTAGGGGCCGGATCCCCGGGGAGCTGTTTTTT.

The chain uses TRBV5-6 and TRBJ2-1; 14 bases line up with TRBD2. The CDR3 extends over 18 amino acids. After removal of 4 bases from V and 4 bases from J, the junction contained 10 bases not matched to a gene. Germline V gene sequence: CDR1 SGHDT, CDR2 YYEEEE. In DNA form, the CDR3 reads TGTGCCAGCAGCCCTGTGGGACTAGCGGGAGAACCTTACAATGAGCAGTTCTTC. Encoded protein: CASSPVGLAGEPYNEQFF. The full variable domain, its missing parts supplied by reference TRBV5-6 and TRBJ2-1, is DAGVTQSPTHLIKTRGQQVTLRCSPKSGHDTVSWYQQALGQGPQFIFQYYEEEERQRGNFPDRFSGHQFPNYSSELNVNALLLGDSALYLCASSPVGLAGEPYNEQFFGPGTRLTVL.

V usage is TRBV14 and J usage is TRBJ2-1, with 10 nucleotides matching TRBD2. With 4 bases clipped from V and 0 bases from J, the junction kept 12 bases outside the gene matches. This CDR3 contains 19 residues. The V gene's germline CDR1 is SGHDN and CDR2 FVKESK. CDR3 sequence (DNA): TGTGCCAGCAGCCCTTTAGAAACTAGCGGGATCCCCTCCTACAATGAGCAGTTCTTC. It specifies CASSPLETSGIPSYNEQFF.

V is TRBV4-2 and J is TRBJ2-1, with a weak D call TRBD2 (5 bases). Trimming pared 1 base from V and 4 bases from J, leaving 11 bases between. Germline V gives CDR1 LGHNA, CDR2 YNFKEQ. This CDR3 is 15 amino acids long. The DNA for the CDR3 is TGTGCCAGCAGCCAAGCGCCGTCGGGGTACAATGAGCAGTTCTTC. As protein: CASSQAPSGYNEQFF.

The chain combines TRBV27 with TRBJ1-1; possibly TRBD1 for D (6 bases). Trimming left V 6 bases short and J 4 bases short, with 18 bases between. Germline V gives CDR1 MNHEY, CDR2 SMNVEV (reference sequence). This CDR3 is built from 15 residues. Written as DNA, the CDR3 is TGTGCCAGCAGCGTGTCTGGGGGCTCGGGCACTGAAGCTTTCTTT. This codes for CASSVSGGSGTEAFF.